This T cell receptor (beta chain) was identified in a study of blood T cell repertoires in COVID-19. Original data processing: Estimates of nucleated cell counts were drawn from the amplification of reference gene primers. Only in-frame clones appear in the TCRdb table, and some are missing; sequencing was by immunoSEQ multiplex PCR. Clonal size and the V and J genes are those of that table, whereas D and trimming came from the DNA. The sample shows more than 95,000 clones, roughly 87% of them seen only once. The V gene's germline CDR1 is SGHTA and CDR2 FQGTGA. The CDR3 runs 13 residues. Trimming stripped 2 bases from V and 5 bases from J, with 7 bases between.

Sequencing was done on a sample of peripheral blood. The chain joins TRBV7-3 to TRBJ2-1; D is unclear. This receptor was taken from a man older than 75 with active or convalescent COVID-19. The CDR3 here is CASSLRAHNEQFF. CDR3 sequence (DNA): TGTGCCAGCAGCTTACGCGCCCACAATGAGCAGTTCTTC.